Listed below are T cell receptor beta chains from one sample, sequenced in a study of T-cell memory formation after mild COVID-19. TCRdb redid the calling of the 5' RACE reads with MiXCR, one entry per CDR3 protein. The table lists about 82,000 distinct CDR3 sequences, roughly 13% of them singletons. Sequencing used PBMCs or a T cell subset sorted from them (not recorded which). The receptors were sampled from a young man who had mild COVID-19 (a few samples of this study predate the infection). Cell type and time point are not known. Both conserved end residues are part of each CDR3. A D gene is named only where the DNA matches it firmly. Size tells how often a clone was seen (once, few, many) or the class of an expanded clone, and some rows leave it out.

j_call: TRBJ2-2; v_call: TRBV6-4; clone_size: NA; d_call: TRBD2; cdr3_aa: CASSDSNSGGGELFF; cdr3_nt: TGTGCCAGCAGTGACTCGAATAGCGGGGGCGGGGAGCTGTTTTTT
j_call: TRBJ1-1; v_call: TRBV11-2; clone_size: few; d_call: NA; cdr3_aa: CASSSLTAGGTEAFF; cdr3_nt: TGTGCCAGCAGCTCCCTAACGGCGGGGGGCACTGAAGCTTTCTTT
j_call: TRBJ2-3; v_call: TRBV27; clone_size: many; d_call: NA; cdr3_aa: CASRTEGMDTQYF; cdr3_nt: TGTGCCAGCCGGACGGAGGGAATGGATACGCAGTATTTT
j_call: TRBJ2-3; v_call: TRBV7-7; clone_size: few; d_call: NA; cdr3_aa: CASSPGGEADTQYF; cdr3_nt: TGTGCCAGCAGCCCTGGAGGGGAGGCAGATACGCAGTATTTT
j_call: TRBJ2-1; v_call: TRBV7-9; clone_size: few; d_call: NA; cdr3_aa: CASIILQGHEQFF; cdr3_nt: TGTGCCAGCATCATCCTCCAAGGCCATGAGCAGTTCTTC
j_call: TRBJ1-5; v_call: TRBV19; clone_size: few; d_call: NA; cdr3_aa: CASSPSIQGGSNQPQHF; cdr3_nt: TGTGCCAGTAGTCCATCGATACAGGGAGGTAGCAATCAGCCCCAGCATTTT
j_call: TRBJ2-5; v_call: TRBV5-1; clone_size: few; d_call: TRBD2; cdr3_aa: CASSLGLAGFETQYF; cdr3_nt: TGCGCCAGCAGCTTGGGCCTAGCGGGGTTTGAGACCCAGTACTTC
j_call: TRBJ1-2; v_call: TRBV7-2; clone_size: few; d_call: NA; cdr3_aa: CAGAGRTVDGYTF; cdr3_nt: TGTGCCGGGGCGGGACGGACGGTCGATGGCTACACCTTC
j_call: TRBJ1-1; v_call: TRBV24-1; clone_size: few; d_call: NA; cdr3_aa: CATSDRQNTEAFF; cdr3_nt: TGTGCCACCAGTGATCGACAGAACACTGAAGCTTTCTTT
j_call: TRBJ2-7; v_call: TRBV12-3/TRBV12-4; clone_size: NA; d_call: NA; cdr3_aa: CASRAVGYEQYF; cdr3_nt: TGTGCCAGCAGGGCCGTAGGATACGAGCAGTACTTC
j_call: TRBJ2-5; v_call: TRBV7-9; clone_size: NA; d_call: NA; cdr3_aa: CASRGTEQETQYF; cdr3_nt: TGTGCCAGCCGCGGGACCGAACAAGAGACCCAGTACTTC
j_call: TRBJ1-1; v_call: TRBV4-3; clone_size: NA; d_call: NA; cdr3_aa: CASSQVRGAGTEAFF; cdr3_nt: TGCGCCAGCAGCCAAGTTAGGGGCGCGGGGACTGAAGCTTTCTTT
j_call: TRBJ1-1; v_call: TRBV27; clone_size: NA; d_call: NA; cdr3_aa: CASSLRWGMNTEAFF; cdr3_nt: TGTGCCAGCAGTTTAAGGTGGGGGATGAACACTGAAGCTTTCTTT
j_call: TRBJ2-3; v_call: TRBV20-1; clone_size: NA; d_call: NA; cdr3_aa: CSARVWNSSTDTQYF; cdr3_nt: TGCAGTGCTAGAGTTTGGAACAGCTCCACAGATACGCAGTATTTT
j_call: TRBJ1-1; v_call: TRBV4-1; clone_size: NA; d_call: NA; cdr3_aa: CASTTDRQNTEAFF; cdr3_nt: TGCGCCAGCACTACGGACAGACAAAACACTGAAGCTTTCTTT